Following are 5 T cell receptor beta chains from one sample sequenced in a study of Tregs in tolerant kidney transplant recipients (dated by TCRdb to between 2019 and 2020). The transplants used related donors with nonmyeloablative bone marrow transplantation, and mixed chimerism in the human trials was transient. Libraries were prepared through the immunoSEQ multiplex PCR assay. TCRdb retrieved this table from immuneACCESS and kept in-frame rearrangements only. Not all clones are present; in checked studies, unresolved V genes account for under half, and no reason is known for the remainder. The sample contains approximately 50,000 clones, 91% of them found a single time. The top ten clonotypes cover over 12% of the sample. The specimen was CD8+ T cells from blood (PBMCs), collected 24 months after the transplant. The source of these receptors is a human patient who received a combined kidney and bone marrow transplant. Some T cells seen after a transplant may have their origin in the graft donor.

The rearrangement uses TRBV19 and TRBJ1-2; a weak D match, TRBD1 (5 bases). Germline V CDR1 and CDR2: LNHDA, SQIVND (reference sequence). This CDR3 comprises 13 residues. The V end lost 3 bases, the J end lost 4 bases, and 9 bases lay between the germline ends. CDR3 protein: CASSITQGYGYTF. CDR3 sequence (DNA): TGTGCCAGTAGTATCACCCAGGGCTATGGCTACACCTTC.

The chain joins TRBV5-4 to TRBJ1-2; maybe TRBD1 (5 bases). V lost 0 bases, J lost 4 bases, and 13 bases lay in between. The CDR3 is made up of 15 amino acids. CDR1 and CDR2 from the germline V gene are SGHNT and YYREEE (reference sequence). This chain's CDR3 is CASSLGAGVSYGYTF. Written as DNA, the CDR3 is TGTGCCAGCAGCTTGGGGGCGGGGGTGAGCTATGGCTACACCTTC.

The gene calls are TRBV9 and TRBJ1-2, with D possibly being TRBD1 (6 bases). This CDR3 has 18 amino acids. The V gene lost 3 bases and the J gene lost 1 base, with 22 bases spanning the gap. Germline V gene data show CDR1 as SGDLS and CDR2 as YYNGEE. In nucleotides, the CDR3 is TGTGCCAGCAGCGGTACAGGGATTTCGATTGATTATAACTATGGCTACACCTTC. Residues: CASSGTGISIDYNYGYTF. Full variable domain (missing parts from reference TRBV9 and TRBJ1-2): DSGVTQTPKHLITATGQRVTLRCSPRSGDLSVYWYQQSLDQGLQFLIQYYNGEERAKGNILERFSAQQFPDLHSELNLSSLELGDSALYFCASSGTGISIDYNYGYTFGSGTRLTVV.

V and J are TRBV6-1 and TRBJ1-2; D might be TRBD1 (5 bases). The CDR3 sequence is 15 residues long. CDR1 is MNHNS and CDR2 is SASEGT in the germline V gene. V lost 2 bases and J lost 0, with 10 bases in between. The CDR3 here is CASSERTYTNYGYTF. The CDR3 nucleotides read TGTGCCAGCAGTGAACGGACATACACTAACTATGGCTACACCTTC.

The V and J genes are TRBV9 and TRBJ2-1, with D maybe TRBD1 (5 bases). The CDR3 spans 14 residues. Germline V gives CDR1 SGDLS, CDR2 YYNGEE. Trimming shortened V by 0 bases and J by 6 bases, and 10 bases separated the two germline ends. Here the CDR3 reads CASSVATRANEQFF. Written as DNA, the CDR3 is TGTGCCAGCAGCGTAGCAACCAGGGCCAATGAGCAGTTCTTC.